The 32 T cell receptor beta chains listed next were all sequenced from one sample in a study of glioma-infiltrating T cells. TCR alpha and beta CDR3 regions were amplified from RNA using iRepertoire nested multiplex PCR. TCRdb ran MiXCR on the multiplex PCR reads and lists one entry per CDR3 protein. The table has about 410,000 distinct CDR3 sequences, less than 50% seen once. Input material: glioma tissue, nonneoplastic brain tissue, or PBMCs (not recorded which). The receptors originated from a human donor with low-grade glioma or glioblastoma, undergoing nonglioma brain surgery, or in good health (not recorded which).

This clonotype has more than one count but fewer than ten. V usage is TRBV29-1 and J usage is TRBJ2-6; D is undetermined. CDR1 is SQVTM and CDR2 is ANQGSEA in the germline V gene. The V gene lost 7 bases and the J gene lost 4 bases, with 8 bases spanning the gap. The CDR3 is 12 residues long. The CDR3 bases are TGCAGCGCGGGCTCCGGGGCCAACGTCCTGACTTTC. It specifies CSAGSGANVLTF.

This clonotype was found a few times. The rearrangement links TRBV14 to TRBJ2-1, with 10 bases lining up with TRBD2. Germline V gene lookup returns CDR1 SGHDN and CDR2 FVKESK. CDR3 length: 15 residues. J was trimmed by 4 bases and V by 6 bases; bases with no gene match: 6. CDR3: CASSRTSGAYNEQFF. CDR3 nucleotides: TGTGCCAGCAGTCGGACTAGCGGAGCATACAATGAGCAGTTCTTC. Complete variable domain (other parts from reference TRBV14 and TRBJ2-1): EAGVTQFPSHSVIEKGQTVTLRCDPISGHDNLYWYRRVMGKEIKFLLHFVKESKQDESGMPNNRFLAERTGGTYSTLKVQPAELEDSGVYFCASSRTSGAYNEQFFGPGTRLTVL.

The V gene is TRBV6-1, the J gene TRBJ2-7; possibly TRBD2 for D (6 bases). Per germline, CDR1 MNHNS and CDR2 SASEGT. The CDR3 sequence is 15 residues long. The V gene lost 3 bases and the J gene lost 5 bases, with 17 bases spanning the gap. CDR3 coding DNA: TGTGCCAGCAGTGATGGGGTAGCGGCCCACAACGAGCAGTACTTC. Its translation: CASSDGVAAHNEQYF.

The genes are TRBV2 and TRBJ2-3; no clear D. Germline lookup yields CDR1 SNHLY and CDR2 FYNNEI. V was shortened by 4 bases and J by 2 bases, with 7 bases between the two germline ends. The CDR3 is made up of 13 amino acids. The CDR3 reads CASSVAVTDTQYF. CDR3 nucleotide sequence: TGTGCCAGCAGTGTTGCCGTCACAGATACGCAGTATTTT.

This chain connects TRBV12-3 or TRBV12-4 to TRBJ2-2; D perhaps matches TRBD2 (6 bases). V gave up 7 bases and J gave up 5 bases, with 14 bases separating them. The CDR3 spans 14 residues. CDR3 in amino acids: CASNPGSSTGELFF. CDR3 bases: TGTGCCAGCAACCCCGGGAGTAGTACCGGGGAGCTGTTTTTT.

For this clonotype: A read error may account for a junction end that differs from germline. J is TRBJ1-1 and V is TRBV4-2; D perhaps matches TRBD1 (5 bases). Germline V CDR1 and CDR2: LGHNA, YNFKEQ. The CDR3 extends over 14 amino acids. CDR3 bases: TGTGCCAGCACCCCAATAGGGACCGACACTAAAGCTTTCTTT. As protein: CASTPIGTDTKAFF.

For this clonotype: A much larger clone differs from this one at a single base, so this may be a read error. The chain employs TRBV6-1 and TRBJ2-7, with unresolved D. CDR3 size: 15 residues. The V gene's germline CDR1 is MNHNS and CDR2 SASEGT. V lost 6 bases and J lost 2, with 17 bases in between. The CDR3 reads CASRWDRGPPYEQYF. The CDR3 coding sequence is TGTGCCAGCAGATGGGATCGTGGTCCGCCCTACGAGCAGTACTTC.

In regard to this clonotype: Given a much more abundant clone one base away, this may be a read error. V is TRBV6-9 and J is TRBJ1-1; D is unclear. CDR1 is MNHGY and CDR2 is SVAAGI in the germline V gene. The CDR3 runs to 14 residues. The V end was cut by 4 bases, the J end by 6 bases, with 15 bases between. CDR3 region: CASSSNKRRAEAFF. CDR3 nucleotides: TGTGCCAGCAGTTCCAACAAACGGAGGGCTGAAGCTTTCTTT.

The chain has TRBV5-1 and TRBJ1-2; D is perhaps TRBD1 (6 bases). V was pared by 0 bases and J by 4 bases, with 13 bases between. The CDR3 totals 15 residues. Germline CDR1 and CDR2: SGHRS and YFSETQ. The DNA for the CDR3 is TGCGCCAGCAGCTTGGCTGCGGGGGCGGGCTATGGCTACACCTTC. It translates to CASSLAAGAGYGYTF. The full variable domain, completed using reference TRBV5-1 and TRBJ1-2, is KAGVTQTPRYLIKTRGQQVTLSCSPISGHRSVSWYQQTPGQGLQFLFEYFSETQRNKGNFPGRFSGRQFSNSRSEMNVSTLELGDSALYLCASSLAAGAGYGYTFGSGTRLTVV.

This clonotype occurred many times. The chain combines TRBV7-3 with TRBJ2-2; D not resolved. Trimming left V 6 bases short and J 4 bases short, with 6 bases between. The CDR3 length is 12 residues. CDR1 is SGHTA and CDR2 is FQGTGA in the germline V gene. The CDR3 nucleotides are TGTGCCAGCAGAACCATCACCGGGGAGCTGTTTTTT. Translation gives CASRTITGELFF.

About this clonotype itself: A much larger clone is a single base away; this may be a read error. This chain's CDR3 is CDSSLLDRGNTEAFF. CDR3 nucleotides: TGTGACAGCAGTCTCCTGGACAGGGGGAACACTGAAGCTTTCTTT. The chain joins TRBV6-5 to TRBJ1-1; 9 bases align to TRBD1. The CDR3 is made up of 15 amino acids. In germline, CDR1 is MNHEY, CDR2 SVGAGI.

This clonotype was detected only a few times. A read error is likely, as this CDR3 ends without the conserved phenylalanine or tryptophan. V gene TRBV7-2 combines with J gene TRBJ2-1; 8 nucleotides agree with TRBD1. The V and J ends lost 5 bases and 9 bases, in that order; junction bases with no gene match: 6. There are 13 residues in the CDR3. Germline assignment: CDR1 SGHTA and CDR2 FQGNSA. This CDR3 is CASSPGQGREQFL. Here the CDR3 DNA reads TGTGCCAGCAGCCCCGGACAGGGCCGTGAGCAGTTCCTC.

This chain uses TRBV28 with TRBJ2-7, with D unresolved. The CDR3 contains 14 residues. Per the germline V gene, CDR1 is MDHEN and CDR2 is SYDVKM. V gave up 4 bases and J gave up 0 bases, with 10 bases separating them. The CDR3 DNA sequence: TGTGCCAGCAGTTGGAGTCCACCCTCCTACGAGCAGTACTTC. This encodes CASSWSPPSYEQYF.

V gene TRBV7-9 combines with J gene TRBJ1-5; D uncertain. V lost 5 bases to trimming and J lost 0 bases, with 8 bases between them. Germline loops: CDR1 SEHNR, CDR2 FQNEAQ (reference sequence). The length of the CDR3 is 14 residues. In nucleotides, the CDR3 is TGTGCCAGCAGCCGAGCAAATAGCAATCAGCCCCAGCATTTT. Protein: CASSRANSNQPQHF.

This clonotype was seen more than once but under ten times. The chain joins TRBV28 to TRBJ2-1, with D maybe TRBD2 (6 bases). Looked up from germline, CDR1 is MDHEN and CDR2 is SYDVKM. The CDR3 is made up of 17 amino acids. Trimming removed 5 bases from V and 7 bases from J, with 24 bases in between. The CDR3 sequence is CASSLIPSRLVGNEQFF. The CDR3 DNA reads as TGTGCCAGCAGTCTTATCCCTAGCCGACTAGTTGGAAATGAGCAGTTCTTC. Based on the CDR3 plus reference TRBV28 and TRBJ2-1, the full variable domain is DVKVTQSSRYLVKRTGEKVFLECVQDMDHENMFWYRQDPGLGLRLIYFSYDVKMKEKGDIPEGYSVSREKKERFSLILESASTNQTSMYLCASSLIPSRLVGNEQFFGPGTRLTVL.

This clonotype was seen a handful of times. The genes are TRBV7-2 and TRBJ1-5; TRBD1 matches at 10 bases. CDR3 size: 14 residues. The V gene end was trimmed by 5 bases and the J gene end by 11 bases; junction bases not matched to a gene: 9. CDR1 is SGHTA and CDR2 is FQGNSA in the germline V gene. The CDR3 DNA reads as TGTGCCAGCAGCATCCGGGACAGGGGAGAAACCCAGCATTTT. This gives the protein CASSIRDRGETQHF.

Note on this clonotype: The junction does not match germline at one end; this may be a read error. The CDR3 sequence is CASRDTSGVLDKQYF. The CDR3 DNA reads as TGTGCCAGCAGAGATACTAGCGGGGTCCTTGATAAGCAGTATTTT. The V and J genes are TRBV6-1 and TRBJ2-3; 10 bases are shared with TRBD2. The germline gives CDR1 MNHNS, CDR2 SASEGT. The CDR3 has 15 amino acids.

Remarks on this clonotype: Compared with germline, one end of the junction differs, possibly owing to a read error. The V gene is TRBV7-9, the J gene TRBJ2-7; D may correspond to TRBD1 or TRBD2 (5 bases each). Germline V gene sequence: CDR1 SEHNR, CDR2 FQNEAQ (reference sequence). CDR3 length: 16 residues. This chain's CDR3 is CASSRGASGLYNEQYF. DNA for the CDR3: TGCGCCAGCAGCCGTGGGGCTAGTGGACTTTACAATGAGCAGTACTTC.

The V call is TRBV5-4, the J call TRBJ1-1, with D unclear. The V end lost 0 bases, the J end lost 0 bases, and 9 bases lay between the germline ends. The germline gives CDR1 SGHNT, CDR2 YYREEE (reference sequence). This CDR3 contains 15 residues. CDR3: CASSLDGNMNTEAFF. The CDR3 coding sequence is TGTGCCAGCAGCTTGGATGGGAACATGAACACTGAAGCTTTCTTT.

V and J are TRBV19 and TRBJ2-7; 9 positions match TRBD1. This CDR3 has 15 residues. V was clipped by 5 bases and J by 2 bases; unmatched bases: 7. CDR1 LNHDA and CDR2 SQIVND come from the germline V gene (reference sequence). The CDR3 region has the DNA TGTGCCAGTAGTTGGATGGACAGGGGTACCTACGAGCAGTACTTC. Encoded protein: CASSWMDRGTYEQYF. The whole variable domain, filled in from reference TRBV19 and TRBJ2-7, reads DGGITQSPKYLFRKEGQNVTLSCEQNLNHDAMYWYRQDPGQGLRLIYYSQIVNDFQKGDIAEGYSVSREKKESFPLTVTSAQKNPTAFYLCASSWMDRGTYEQYFGPGTRLTVT.

In this sample, this clonotype turned up a few times. This chain connects TRBV28 to TRBJ2-7; D gene ambiguous. V was trimmed by 4 bases and J by 2 bases, leaving 18 bases between them. CDR3 size: 16 residues. CDR1 MDHEN and CDR2 SYDVKM come from the germline V gene. The CDR3 DNA follows: TGTGCCAGCAGTTCCCCCGGACGGATAATCCCCTACGAGCAGTACTTC. Protein sequence: CASSSPGRIIPYEQYF.

V and J are TRBV2 and TRBJ2-5; TRBD1 is a possible D gene (5 bases). The germline gives CDR1 SNHLY, CDR2 FYNNEI. Trimming shortened V by 7 bases and J by 5 bases, and 8 bases separated the two germline ends. The length of the CDR3 is 11 residues. In nucleotides, the CDR3 is TGTGCCAGCACTGACAGTGAGACCCAGTACTTC. Protein product: CASTDSETQYF.

Only a few counts were recorded for this clonotype. The chain is built from TRBV4-3 and TRBJ2-7, with 8 bases aligning to TRBD1. V was pared by 6 bases and J by 3 bases, with 10 bases of the junction left unmatched. The CDR3 is 15 residues long. CDR1 is LGHNA and CDR2 is YSLEER in the germline V gene. CDR3 sequence (DNA): TGCGCCAGCAGTCAGGCTCGGACAGGGTACTACGAGCAGTACTTC. Amino acids: CASSQARTGYYEQYF.

The table lists this clonotype with a few counts. The rearrangement joins TRBV27 to TRBJ2-1; TRBD1 matches 8 bases. Germline V gene data show CDR1 as MNHEY and CDR2 as SMNVEV (reference sequence). The length of the CDR3 is 14 residues. The junction had 9 bases not matched to a gene; V was cut back by 5 bases and J by 9 bases. Written as DNA, the CDR3 is TGTGCCAGCAGTCCTACGACAGGGGCGGGTGAGCAGTTCTTC. Its translation is CASSPTTGAGEQFF.

This clonotype has more than one count but fewer than ten. This sequence joins TRBV7-2 and TRBJ2-7; 10 positions agree with TRBD1. J was trimmed by 4 bases and V by 3 bases; bases with no gene match: 3. CDR1 is SGHTA and CDR2 is FQGNSA in the germline V gene. The CDR3 consists of 14 residues. The CDR3 sequence is CASSFGQGEYEQYF. CDR3 bases: TGTGCCAGCAGCTTCGGACAGGGGGAGTACGAGCAGTACTTC.

V is TRBV28 and J is TRBJ2-1; 7 bases fit TRBD1. Germline trimming cut 6 bases from V and 8 bases from J; bases unmatched to any gene: 13. CDR1 is MDHEN, CDR2 SYDVKM, per germline. This CDR3 region has 15 residues. For the CDR3, the DNA is TGTGCCAGCAGCACCGGGACAGCCAAGATTGATGAGCAGTTCTTC. As protein: CASSTGTAKIDEQFF.

This clonotype was observed at least ten times. This sequence joins TRBV6-2 or TRBV6-3 and TRBJ2-1; TRBD1 aligns across 7 bases. Germline V lookup: CDR1 MNHEY, CDR2 SVGEGT. CDR3 length: 12 residues. The V gene end was trimmed by 2 bases and the J gene end by 11 bases; junction bases not matched to a gene: 3. This CDR3 reads CASSYRDSKQFF. In DNA form, the CDR3 reads TGTGCCAGCAGTTACAGGGACAGTAAGCAGTTCTTC.

With regard to this clonotype: A much larger clone is a single base away; this may be a read error. Without the conserved terminal phenylalanine or tryptophan, this CDR3 likely stems from a read error. J is TRBJ2-2 and V is TRBV6-2 or TRBV6-3; 9 bases are a match to TRBD1. CDR3 length: 16 residues. Looked up from germline, CDR1 is MNHEY and CDR2 is SVGEGT. The V and J ends lost 8 bases and 7 bases, in that order; junction bases with no gene match: 14. The CDR3 sequence is CASAPPGQGSIGELFL. CDR3 coding DNA: TGTGCCAGCGCTCCCCCGGGACAGGGTTCCATCGGGGAGCTGTTTCTT.

In this sample, this clonotype turned up a few times. The rearrangement links TRBV19 to TRBJ2-7; possibly TRBD2 for D (5 bases). With 3 bases removed from V and 2 bases from J, the gap between germline ends came to 11 bases. The CDR3 has 14 residues. Germline V lookup: CDR1 LNHDA, CDR2 SQIVND (reference sequence). CDR3 sequence reads: CASSIFEGAYEQYF. The CDR3 coding sequence is TGTGCCAGTAGTATCTTTGAGGGAGCCTACGAGCAGTACTTC.

This clonotype was seen at least ten times. The V and J genes are TRBV27 and TRBJ2-7, with 7 bases aligning to TRBD1. The CDR3 is made up of 15 amino acids. CDR1 and CDR2 from the germline V gene are MNHEY and SMNVEV (reference sequence). The V segment lost 2 bases and the J segment 2 bases; nucleotides outside the gene matches: 6. This CDR3 is CASSLISGQPYEQYF. The CDR3 DNA sequence: TGTGCCAGCAGTTTAATATCGGGACAGCCCTACGAGCAGTACTTC.

Notes on this clonotype: This may stem from a read error, because a much larger clone lies one nucleotide away. The CDR3 loop reads CASSGLAGDDNEQLF. The CDR3 nucleotides are TGTGCCAGCAGCGGACTAGCGGGAGACGACAATGAGCAGCTCTTC. The chain carries TRBV28 and TRBJ2-1; TRBD2 matches at 13 bases. This CDR3 has 15 residues. Germline CDR1 MDHEN, CDR2 SYDVKM.

This clonotype was detected ten times or more. CDR3 nucleotide sequence: TGCAGTGCTAGCAGGGACAGACTGTTCTTC. It is translated as CSASRDRLFF. The V and J genes are TRBV20-1 and TRBJ2-1; 7 bases match TRBD1. Trimming removed 3 bases from V and 15 bases from J; junction bases left unmatched: 5. Germline CDR1 is DFQATT and CDR2 is SNEGSKA (reference sequence). The CDR3 is 10 amino acids.